This TCR beta chain was profiled in a study of beta chain features in type 1 diabetes. The CDR3 is made up of 14 amino acids. Losses at the gene ends were 4 bases for V and 6 bases for J; bases not matched to a gene: 5. The germline CDR1 and CDR2 sequences are SGHVS and FQNEAQ. Expressed TCRB transcripts were sequenced because the isolated RNA had all been reverse transcribed beforehand. Clones were read by immunoSEQ multiplex PCR, and TCRdb kept only the in-frame ones, dropping some. The data hold 300,000 to 350,000 clones, with 7% to 9% observed a single time. This clone was detected only a few times. Its antigen remains unknown. The sample holds other DNA sequences that translate to the same CDR3. The study's findings and limits: The study left unresolved whether HLA type influences TCRB rearrangement. TCRB CDR3 length was moderately but significantly reduced in all four CD4+ subsets of Type 1 diabetes patients. Type 1 diabetes patients showed fewer insertions and more deletions at VDJ junctions. Patients' naive, central memory and Treg TCRB repertoires seemed closer to one another than those of healthy donors.

The chain carries TRBV7-8 and TRBJ2-1, with TRBD2 matching over 8 bases. The source of this sequence is a woman younger than 30 in good health. The specimen was central memory CD4+ T cells from blood. The CDR3 is CASSWSGSGNEQFF. CDR3 nucleotide sequence: TGTGCCAGCAGCTGGAGCGGGAGTGGCAATGAGCAGTTCTTC. Full variable domain (remainder filled in from reference TRBV7-8 and TRBJ2-1): GAGVSQSPRYKVAKRGQDVALRCDPISGHVSLFWYQQALGQGPEFLTYFQNEAQLDKSGLPSDRFFAERPEGSVSTLKIQRTQQEDSAVYLCASSWSGSGNEQFFGPGTRLTVL.